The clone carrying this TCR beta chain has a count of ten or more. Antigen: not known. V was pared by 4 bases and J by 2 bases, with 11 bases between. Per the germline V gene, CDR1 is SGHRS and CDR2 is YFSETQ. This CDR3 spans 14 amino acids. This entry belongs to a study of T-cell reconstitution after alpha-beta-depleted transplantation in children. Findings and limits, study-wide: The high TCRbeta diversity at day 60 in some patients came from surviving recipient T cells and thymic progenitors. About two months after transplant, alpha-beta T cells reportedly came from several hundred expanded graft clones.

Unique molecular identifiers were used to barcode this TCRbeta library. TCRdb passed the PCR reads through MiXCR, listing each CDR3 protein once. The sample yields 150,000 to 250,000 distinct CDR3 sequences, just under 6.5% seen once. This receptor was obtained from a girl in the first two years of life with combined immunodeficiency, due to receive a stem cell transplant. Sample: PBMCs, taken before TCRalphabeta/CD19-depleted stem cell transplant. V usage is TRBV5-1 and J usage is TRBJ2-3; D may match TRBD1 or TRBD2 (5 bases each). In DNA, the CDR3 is TGCGCCAGCAGCCGGGCAGGGACCACAGATACGCAGTATTTT. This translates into CASSRAGTTDTQYF. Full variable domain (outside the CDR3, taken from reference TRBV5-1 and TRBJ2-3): KAGVTQTPRYLIKTRGQQVTLSCSPISGHRSVSWYQQTPGQGLQFLFEYFSETQRNKGNFPGRFSGRQFSNSRSEMNVSTLELGDSALYLCASSRAGTTDTQYFGPGTRLTVL.